The TCR beta chain under discussion was sequenced for a study of brain T cells in children with intractable seizures (dated by TCRdb to the early 2020s). Notes on the research overall: Resected brain tissue from about 48 pediatric epilepsy surgery cases was initially screened for immune gene transcripts with a NanoString immunology panel. Among the approximately 12 selected surgery cases, pre-surgery blood was additionally sequenced for eight, leaving four cases with brain tissue only.

From its cysteine to its phenylalanine, the CDR3 spans 14 amino acids. Of the read, only the CDR3 DNA is kept; its 42 bases are in frame from base 1. A distance of 13 bases separates the germline ends of V and J, which lose 0 bases and 7 bases respectively. The germline V gene (reference sequence) sets CDR1 to GTSNPN and CDR2 to SVGIG. Turning to this clone: Its antigen target is currently unknown. No base-level quality is on record; no much larger clone is a single base apart.

TCR beta chain sequences were generated from genomic DNA using the immunoSEQ assay. Per the authors' processing: CDR3 sequences not starting with the conserved framework cysteine at position 104 were manually removed. To get clonality, the normalized Shannon's Diversity Index was subtracted from one, giving values from 0 (maximal diversity) to 1 (oligoclonal). Differences in the frequency of the same CDR3 between samples, such as brain versus blood, were assessed with chi-squared comparison-of-proportions tests. Public clonotypes were found by searching immuneACCESS, and the VDJdb browser was used to assess similarity to known antiviral clonotypes. What TCRdb holds here is the immuneACCESS table cut down to in-frame rearrangements. Part of the clones is not present; checked against another copy, under half of the missing clones reflect an unresolved V gene, and the others are unexplained. From that table come the V and J calls and clone size; the DNA was used to work out D and trimming. The sample has about 340,000 clones on record, more than 85% of them singletons. The ten top clones hold roughly 5.7% of the sample.

The sample's time point label, decoded: blood from clinic visit 5 months post-surgery; TSC patient then seizure free. Surgery cases with the highest brain T cell transcript signatures were selected for TCR beta chain sequencing of brain tissue and, where available, blood. Patients had been treated with at least one anti-epileptic drug before surgery. The TCR-sequenced patients were children whose drug-resistant epilepsy was caused by tuberous sclerosis complex, focal cortical dysplasia, Rasmussen encephalitis or hemimegalencephaly. The Monarch genomic DNA purification kit was used to extract bulk genomic DNA from unsorted brain tissue and from whole blood. Here is what the overall study found, with its caveats: Because sequencing depth differed between pre- and post-surgery blood, the absence of clones from the pre-surgery sample may reflect undersampling. Viral specificity was inferred solely from CDR3 sequence similarity, and the HCMV serostatus of the patients was not known.

The rearranged chain carries TRBV30 and TRBJ2-1, with the D assignment possibly TRBD1 or TRBD2, given 5 matching bases for each. This clonotype originated in a boy in the first two years of life with tuberous sclerosis and intractable seizures. Sequencing used peripheral blood, obtained approximately 5 months after surgery. The CDR3 corresponds to CAWSVLEGPNEQFF. The DNA sequence reads TGTGCCTGGAGTGTACTCGAGGGGCCAAATGAGCAGTTCTTC.